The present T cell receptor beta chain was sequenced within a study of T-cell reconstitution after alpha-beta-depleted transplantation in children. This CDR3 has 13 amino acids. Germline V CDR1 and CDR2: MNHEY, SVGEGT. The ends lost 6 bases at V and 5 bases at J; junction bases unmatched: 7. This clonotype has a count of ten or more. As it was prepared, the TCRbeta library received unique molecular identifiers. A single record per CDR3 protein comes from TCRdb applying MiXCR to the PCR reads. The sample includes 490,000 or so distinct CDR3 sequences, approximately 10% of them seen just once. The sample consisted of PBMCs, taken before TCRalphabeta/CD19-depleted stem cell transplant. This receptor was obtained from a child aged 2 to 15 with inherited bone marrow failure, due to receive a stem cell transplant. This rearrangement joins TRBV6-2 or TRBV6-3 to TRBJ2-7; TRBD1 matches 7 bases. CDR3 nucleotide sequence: TGTGCCAGCAGCAACAGGGGCCCAAACGAGCAGTACTTC. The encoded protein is CASSNRGPNEQYF.